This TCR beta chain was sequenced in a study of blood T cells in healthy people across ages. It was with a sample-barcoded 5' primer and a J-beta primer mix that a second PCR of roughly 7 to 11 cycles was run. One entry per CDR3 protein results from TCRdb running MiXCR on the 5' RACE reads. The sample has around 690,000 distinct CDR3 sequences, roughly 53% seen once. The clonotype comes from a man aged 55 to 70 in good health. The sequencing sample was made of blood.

The CDR3 loop is CSARARGGRYEQYF. CDR3 DNA: TGCAGTGCTAGAGCGCGTGGGGGCAGATACGAGCAGTACTTC. The V gene is TRBV20-1, the J gene TRBJ2-7; D possibly corresponds to TRBD1 (6 bases). This CDR3 has 14 amino acids. The germline V and J ends were trimmed by 1 base and 4 bases, with 14 bases remaining between them. Per germline, CDR1 DFQATT and CDR2 SNEGSKA (reference sequence).